These T cell receptor beta chains were read from a single sample in a study of cytomegalovirus exposure and HLA in healthy donors. TCRdb keeps only in-frame clones here, not all; method: immunoSEQ multiplex PCR. The repertoire holds 130,000 or so clones, around three quarters seen once, with 5% to 6.5% in the top ten. Sequencing was performed on PBMCs. These receptor sequences come from a man aged 25 to 45 in good health and CMV-seronegative. CDR3s include the opening cysteine and the closing phenylalanine or tryptophan. The D gene is left open where the match is weak. Clone size is given for some rows only: seen once, a few or many times, or a class if the clone is expanded.

CDR3,DNA,V,size,D,J
CASSLIWTGGDEQYF,TGTGCCAGCAGCCTCATATGGACAGGAGGGGACGAGCAGTACTTC,TRBV11-2,.,.,TRBJ2-7
CASGGGNEQFF,TGCGCCAGCGGGGGGGGCAATGAGCAGTTCTTC,TRBV10-2,.,TRBD2,TRBJ2-1
CASSPLLTEAFF,TGTGCCAGCAGTCCCCTTTTAACTGAAGCTTTCTTT,TRBV28,once,.,TRBJ1-1
CASSLPYYEQYF,TGTGCCAGCAGTTTGCCCTACTACGAGCAGTACTTC,TRBV28,.,.,TRBJ2-7
CASSLWLAGGGDTQYF,TGCGCCAGCAGCTTGTGGCTAGCGGGAGGCGGGGATACGCAGTATTTT,TRBV5-1,.,TRBD2,TRBJ2-3
CATPTRNRGHNEQFF,TGTGCCACCCCCACGAGGAACAGGGGCCACAATGAGCAGTTCTTC,TRBV6-1,.,TRBD1,TRBJ2-1
CASTFGTHSYNEQFF,TGTGCCAGCACCTTCGGGACTCACTCCTACAATGAGCAGTTCTTC,TRBV11-2,.,.,TRBJ2-1
CASSQDMRPFANYGYTF,TGCGCCAGCAGCCAAGACATGCGTCCCTTCGCTAACTATGGCTACACCTTC,TRBV5-1,.,.,TRBJ1-2
CASSPFRFSSGNTIYF,TGTGCCAGCAGCCCCTTCAGGTTTTCCTCTGGAAACACCATATATTTT,TRBV7-9,.,.,TRBJ1-3
CASRVTGAEDQPQHF,TGTGCCAGCAGGGTAACAGGGGCGGAGGATCAGCCCCAGCATTTT,TRBV2,.,TRBD1,TRBJ1-5
CASSALWKGQPQHF,TGTGCCAGCAGTGCATTATGGAAGGGGCAGCCCCAGCATTTT,TRBV27,.,.,TRBJ1-5
CASSESSLGGETDTQYF,TGCGCCAGCAGTGAGTCGAGCTTAGGAGGGGAAACAGATACGCAGTATTTT,TRBV10-1,few,.,TRBJ2-3
CASSPRGTLLSYEQYF,TGTGCCAGCAGCCCAAGAGGGACTCTTCTCTCCTACGAGCAGTACTTC,TRBV14,once,.,TRBJ2-7
CASSLGGALADTQYF,TGTGCCAGCAGTTTAGGGGGGGCCTTAGCAGATACGCAGTATTTT,TRBV28,.,.,TRBJ2-3
CAWSGGRVNTGELFF,TGTGCCTGGAGTGGGGGCAGGGTGAACACCGGGGAGCTGTTTTTT,TRBV30,.,.,TRBJ2-2
CATQPGVTGELFF,TGCGCCACGCAACCCGGGGTCACCGGGGAGCTGTTTTTT,TRBV10-2,.,.,TRBJ2-2
CASSHLRLAGVGTEQFF,TGTGCCAGCAGCCATCTCAGGCTAGCGGGAGTCGGTACTGAGCAGTTCTTC,TRBV11-3,.,TRBD2,TRBJ2-1
CASSPGAPGSGTDTQYF,TGTGCCAGCAGTCCAGGTGCCCCGGGGAGCGGCACAGATACGCAGTATTTT,TRBV28,.,.,TRBJ2-3
CASSQDIADGSYEQYF,TGCGCCAGCAGCCAAGATATAGCGGATGGGTCCTACGAGCAGTACTTC,TRBV4-3,.,.,TRBJ2-7
CASSSRQGASTGELFF,TGTGCCAGCAGCTCCCGACAGGGGGCTAGCACCGGGGAGCTGTTTTTT,TRBV7-8,.,TRBD1,TRBJ2-2
CASSEQGAGTEAFF,TGTGCCAGCAGTGAACAGGGGGCGGGTACTGAAGCTTTCTTT,TRBV2,.,TRBD1,TRBJ1-1
CASSRGGARGQPQHF,TGTGCCAGCAGCCGGGGGGGGGCACGGGGTCAGCCCCAGCATTTT,TRBV6-5,.,.,TRBJ1-5
CASSGMGQGNNSPLHF,TGTGCCAGCAGCGGAATGGGGCAGGGTAACAATTCACCCCTCCACTTT,TRBV9,.,.,TRBJ1-6
CSVESGVAGGYYEQYF,TGCAGCGTTGAATCGGGCGTAGCGGGAGGCTACTACGAGCAGTACTTC,TRBV29-1,.,TRBD2,TRBJ2-7
CASSSNRVGYTF,TGTGCCAGCAGTTCAAACAGGGTCGGCTACACCTTC,TRBV27,once,.,TRBJ1-2
CASSELREGGTEAFF,TGTGCCAGCAGTGAACTCCGGGAGGGGGGCACTGAAGCTTTCTTT,TRBV2,.,.,TRBJ1-1
CASRDRPGLGTDTQYF,TGTGCCAGCAGAGATAGGCCGGGACTGGGCACAGATACGCAGTATTTT,TRBV27,.,.,TRBJ2-3
CASSLGPPTAGGPWEQFF,TGTGCCAGCAGCTTAGGTCCCCCCACGGCGGGGGGGCCATGGGAGCAGTTCTTC,TRBV11-2,.,TRBD2,TRBJ2-1
CASSDRVAYEQYF,TGTGCCAGCAGTGACAGGGTTGCCTACGAGCAGTACTTC,TRBV28,.,TRBD1,TRBJ2-7